This T cell receptor (beta chain) was sequenced for a study of blood T cell repertoires in COVID-19. Background on the study: Material from acute and convalescent COVID-19 was sourced from the United States, Italy and Spain.

Authors' processing steps: For nucleated cells, counts were estimated from reference gene primer amplification. Clones were sequenced by immunoSEQ multiplex PCR, and TCRdb holds only the in-frame ones, with some missing. V, J and clone size derive from that table, while D and trimming were established from the DNA sequence. The sample has just over 250,000 clones, 70% to 90% seen once; the top ten hold roughly 2.5%. The sequence was collected from a woman between 50 and 59 years old with acute or convalescent COVID-19. The sequenced sample was peripheral blood.

For the CDR3, the DNA is TGTGCCAGCAGCTTAAGGCAGGGCTTGTGGGAGACCCAGTACTTC. This gives the protein CASSLRQGLWETQYF. This sequence joins TRBV11-2 and TRBJ2-5; TRBD1 is a possible D gene (5 bases). The CDR3 extends over 15 amino acids. Germline CDR1 reads SGHAT; CDR2 reads FQNNGV. The V gene lost 2 bases and the J gene lost 5 bases, with 15 bases spanning the gap.